The 20 T cell receptor beta chains presented below share a single source sample, sequenced in a study of long-term antiretroviral therapy in people with HIV. Researchers report immunoSEQ v3.0 was run at survey level. Sequencing was performed with immunoSEQ multiplex PCR; in TCRdb, only in-frame clones are kept and a portion is missing. The repertoire includes about 21,000 clones, 81% of them detected once, and around 12% sits in the top ten. The specimen comprised unsorted PBMCs, sampled 0.1 years before starting antiretroviral therapy. These receptors all stem from a man aged 35-49 years with HIV.

J is TRBJ1-4 and V is TRBV11-2; a possible D gene is TRBD1 (6 bases). CDR3 size: 15 residues. Trimming removed 4 bases at V and 8 bases at J, with 17 bases between. CDR1 SGHAT and CDR2 FQNNGV come from the germline V gene. CDR3 sequence reads: CASSSLTGFFEKLFF. CDR3 DNA sequence: TGTGCCAGCAGCTCGTTGACAGGCTTCTTCGAAAAACTGTTTTTT.

This clone occurred a few times. This chain connects TRBV6-1 to TRBJ2-7, with 9 bases matching TRBD2. J was trimmed by 4 bases and V by 7 bases; bases with no gene match: 8. CDR1 MNHNS and CDR2 SASEGT come from the germline V gene. The CDR3 spans 14 residues. DNA for the CDR3: TGTGCCAGCACCCAAGCGGGAGGTTGGTACGAGCAGTACTTC. It is translated as CASTQAGGWYEQYF.

The chain couples TRBV7-2 to TRBJ1-5; D gene unclear. CDR1 SGHTA and CDR2 FQGNSA come from the germline V gene. V was clipped by 1 base and J by 9 bases, with 10 bases between them. The CDR3 length is 13 residues. CDR3 bases: TGTGCCAGCAGCTTAGGACCGCTTAGGCCCCAGCATTTT. It specifies CASSLGPLRPQHF.

The table lists this clone with a few counts. This sequence joins TRBV14 and TRBJ2-5; D is possibly TRBD1 or TRBD2 (6 bases each). The length of the CDR3 is 15 residues. In germline, CDR1 is SGHDN, CDR2 FVKESK. With 0 bases removed from V and 2 bases from J, the gap between germline ends came to 10 bases. The CDR3 region has the DNA TGTGCCAGCAGCCAAGATTGGGGGGCGCAAGAGACCCAGTACTTC. This encodes CASSQDWGAQETQYF.

The CDR3 protein is CASSVSPGDTPLHF. CDR3 sequence (DNA): TGTGCCAGCAGTGTTAGTCCCGGGGATACACCCCTCCACTTT. The rearrangement uses TRBV6-4 and TRBJ1-6; D remains unclear. The CDR3 loop spans 14 amino acids. V lost 4 bases and J lost 11, with 15 bases in between. The germline CDR1 and CDR2 sequences are MRHNA and SNTAGT.

V usage is TRBV27 and J usage is TRBJ2-5; D not certain. The germline V and J ends were trimmed by 6 bases and 5 bases, with 10 bases remaining between them. The CDR3 is 12 residues long. The V gene's germline CDR1 is MNHEY and CDR2 SMNVEV (reference sequence). The CDR3 DNA is TGTGCCAGCAGCCTGAAGGGCGAGACCCAGTACTTC. Residues: CASSLKGETQYF.

V is TRBV4-1 and J is TRBJ2-7; 7 bases match TRBD1. Germline loops: CDR1 MGHRA, CDR2 YSYEKL. J was trimmed by 1 base and V by 4 bases; bases with no gene match: 4. The length of the CDR3 is 14 residues. The CDR3 sequence is CASSLQTGSYEQYF. For the CDR3, the DNA is TGCGCCAGCAGCCTCCAGACAGGGTCCTACGAGCAGTACTTC.

This clone has only one observation. The chain combines TRBV28 with TRBJ1-2, with TRBD1 matching 12 bases. There are 15 residues in the CDR3. The germline V gene has CDR1 MDHEN and CDR2 SYDVKM. V trimming: 3 bases; J trimming: 4 bases; junction bases outside the gene matches: 3. Here the CDR3 reads CASSFGTGGLYGYTF. The CDR3 DNA sequence: TGTGCCAGCAGTTTCGGGACAGGGGGCCTCTATGGCTACACCTTC.

This rearrangement joins TRBV27 to TRBJ1-6; D is unclear. This CDR3 region has 16 residues. Trimming stripped 0 bases from V and 6 bases from J, with 12 bases between. Germline lookup yields CDR1 MNHEY and CDR2 SMNVEV (reference sequence). CDR3 coding DNA: TGTGCCAGCAGTTTATCGGCAAATCTACGTAATTCACCCCTCCACTTT. Its protein is CASSLSANLRNSPLHF.

This clone is a singleton in its sample. The chain has TRBV10-2 and TRBJ1-2; D possibly corresponds to TRBD1 (6 bases). Trimming took 5 bases from V and 5 from J, leaving 9 bases between them. CDR3 length: 12 residues. Germline V gene lookup returns CDR1 WSHSY and CDR2 SAAADI. Here the CDR3 reads CASSFQGYGYTF. In nucleotides, the CDR3 is TGCGCCAGCAGTTTCCAGGGGTATGGCTACACCTTC.

The chain combines TRBV7-3 with TRBJ2-7, with TRBD2 as a possible D gene (6 bases). Between the trimmed V and J ends, which lost 2 bases and 3 bases, there was a span of 11 bases. Germline lookup yields CDR1 SGHTA and CDR2 FQGTGA. The CDR3 is 14 amino acids. The DNA for the CDR3 is TGTGCCAGCAGCTTACAGGACGGGGGCTACGAGCAGTACTTC. Its translation is CASSLQDGGYEQYF.

The chain links TRBV21-1 to TRBJ2-3; the table names TRBD2, a call not compared with the DNA. TRBV21-1 is a known pseudogene. The CDR3 loop spans 16 amino acids. CDR3 in DNA: TGTGCCAGCAGCACCCGGACTAGCGGCAGCACAGATACGCAGTATTTT. It specifies CASSTRTSGSTDTQYF.

The CDR3 loop is CASSDDRDQPQHF. Here the CDR3 DNA reads TGTGCCAGCTCAGACGACAGGGATCAGCCCCAGCATTTT. This chain joins TRBV18 and TRBJ1-5; TRBD1 matches at 7 bases. This CDR3 contains 13 residues. Germline CDR1 is KGHSH and CDR2 is LQKENI. The J segment lost 5 bases and the V segment lost 5 bases, leaving 3 bases of the junction unmatched.

This rearrangement joins TRBV27 to TRBJ1-5; D not resolved. Germline values: CDR1 MNHEY, CDR2 SMNVEV (reference sequence). The CDR3 runs to 14 residues. V was pared by 0 bases and J by 0 bases, with 3 bases between. The DNA of the CDR3 is TGTGCCAGCAGTTTATCCCTTAGCAATCAGCCCCAGCATTTT. It codes for CASSLSLSNQPQHF.

The chain combines TRBV5-1 with TRBJ1-6, with D unclear. The length of the CDR3 is 14 residues. CDR1 is SGHRS, CDR2 YFSETQ, per germline. V was pared by 5 bases and J by 7 bases, with 13 bases between. CDR3 bases: TGCGCCAGCAGACTCCTTACGGGAAATTCACCCCTCCACTTT. As protein: CASRLLTGNSPLHF. Looking up the rest from reference TRBV5-1 and TRBJ1-6 gives the full variable domain: KAGVTQTPRYLIKTRGQQVTLSCSPISGHRSVSWYQQTPGQGLQFLFEYFSETQRNKGNFPGRFSGRQFSNSRSEMNVSTLELGDSALYLCASRLLTGNSPLHFGNGTRLTVT.

The chain joins TRBV5-1 to TRBJ2-7; D is perhaps TRBD1 (6 bases). V was pared by 4 bases and J by 2 bases, with 7 bases between. The germline gives CDR1 SGHRS, CDR2 YFSETQ. The CDR3 extends over 12 amino acids. This CDR3 reads CASSRDTYEQYF. The DNA of the CDR3 is TGCGCCAGCAGCAGGGACACCTACGAGCAGTACTTC.

The chain couples TRBV5-1 to TRBJ1-1, with D uncertain. The V gene lost 4 bases and the J gene lost 4 bases, with 14 bases spanning the gap. The CDR3 runs 14 residues. CDR1 is SGHRS, CDR2 YFSETQ, per germline. The CDR3 region is CASSPGATGTEAFF. In DNA form, the CDR3 reads TGCGCCAGCAGCCCCGGAGCAACCGGCACTGAAGCTTTCTTT. The full variable domain, in which reference TRBV5-1 and TRBJ1-1 provide the parts outside the CDR3, is KAGVTQTPRYLIKTRGQQVTLSCSPISGHRSVSWYQQTPGQGLQFLFEYFSETQRNKGNFPGRFSGRQFSNSRSEMNVSTLELGDSALYLCASSPGATGTEAFFGQGTRLTVV.

V gene TRBV28 combines with J gene TRBJ2-2; tentatively, D is TRBD1 (6 bases). CDR1 is MDHEN, CDR2 SYDVKM, per germline. The length of the CDR3 is 18 residues. Trimming stripped 3 bases from V and 1 base from J, with 18 bases between. The CDR3 region has the DNA TGTGCCAGCAGTTTCCCGACAGGCCCAACCCTGAACACCGGGGAGCTGTTTTTT. This translates into CASSFPTGPTLNTGELFF. The full variable domain, in which reference TRBV28 and TRBJ2-2 provide the parts outside the CDR3, is DVKVTQSSRYLVKRTGEKVFLECVQDMDHENMFWYRQDPGLGLRLIYFSYDVKMKEKGDIPEGYSVSREKKERFSLILESASTNQTSMYLCASSFPTGPTLNTGELFFGEGSRLTVL.

This clone was detected a few times. V usage is TRBV28 and J usage is TRBJ1-1; D is possibly TRBD1 (6 bases). Germline CDR1 MDHEN, CDR2 SYDVKM. V lost 2 bases, J lost 8 bases, and 12 bases lay in between. The CDR3 covers 13 residues. CDR3 bases: TGTGCCAGCAGTTTAATTCAGGGGCGCGAAGCTTTCTTT. Its translation: CASSLIQGREAFF. Based on the CDR3 plus reference TRBV28 and TRBJ1-1, the full variable domain is DVKVTQSSRYLVKRTGEKVFLECVQDMDHENMFWYRQDPGLGLRLIYFSYDVKMKEKGDIPEGYSVSREKKERFSLILESASTNQTSMYLCASSLIQGREAFFGQGTRLTVV.

This clone was counted between two and nine times. CDR3 DNA sequence: TGTGCCAGCGCCAGGGGCGGGGTTGGCGGCTACACCTTC. It specifies CASARGGVGGYTF. J is TRBJ1-2 and V is TRBV6-5; possible D gene TRBD1, 6 bases. CDR1 is MNHEY and CDR2 is SVGAGI in the germline V gene. The length of the CDR3 is 13 residues. V was trimmed by 8 bases and J by 8 bases, leaving 18 bases between them.